These 3 T cell receptor beta chains came from one sample sequenced in a study of shared clonotypes between healthy human individuals. Generated by immunoSEQ multiplex PCR, the TCRdb table keeps only in-frame clones and is missing some. Of fewer than 3 million clones listed, approximately 90% are singletons. Sequencing input: naive CD4+ T cells from PBMCs. Specified subset: CD45RA+ positively selected. These receptors were obtained from a man between 18 and 35 years old in good health. Some clones in this sample may be carry-over from other donors' samples.

V and J are TRBV7-2 and TRBJ2-1, with 11 bases matching TRBD2. The CDR3 spans 15 residues. Germline V CDR1 and CDR2: SGHTA, FQGNSA. Trimming cost V 5 bases and J 6 bases; bases outside gene matches: 6. This chain's CDR3 is CASSQGGTSGNEQFF. The CDR3 bases are TGTGCCAGCAGCCAGGGCGGGACTAGCGGCAATGAGCAGTTCTTC.

The count of this clone is one. This chain connects TRBV5-4 to TRBJ2-5; 14 positions agree with TRBD2. Germline CDR1 SGHNT, CDR2 YYREEE (reference sequence). The J segment lost 6 bases and the V segment lost 4 bases, leaving 8 bases of the junction unmatched. The CDR3 is made up of 16 amino acids. The CDR3 DNA sequence: TGTGCCAGCAGCCAAGGGACTAGCGGGAGTGCGAAGACCCAGTACTTC. As protein: CASSQGTSGSAKTQYF.

This clone showed up just once. The sample carries other DNA sequences with the same CDR3. V is TRBV7-3 and J is TRBJ2-3; TRBD2 agrees at 11 bases. Looked up from germline, CDR1 is SGHTA and CDR2 is FQGTGA. The CDR3 is 14 amino acids. J was trimmed by 6 bases and V by 4 bases; bases with no gene match: 3. CDR3 in DNA: TGTGCCAGCAGCTCAGGGACTAGCGGCGATACGCAGTATTTT. Translation gives CASSSGTSGDTQYF.